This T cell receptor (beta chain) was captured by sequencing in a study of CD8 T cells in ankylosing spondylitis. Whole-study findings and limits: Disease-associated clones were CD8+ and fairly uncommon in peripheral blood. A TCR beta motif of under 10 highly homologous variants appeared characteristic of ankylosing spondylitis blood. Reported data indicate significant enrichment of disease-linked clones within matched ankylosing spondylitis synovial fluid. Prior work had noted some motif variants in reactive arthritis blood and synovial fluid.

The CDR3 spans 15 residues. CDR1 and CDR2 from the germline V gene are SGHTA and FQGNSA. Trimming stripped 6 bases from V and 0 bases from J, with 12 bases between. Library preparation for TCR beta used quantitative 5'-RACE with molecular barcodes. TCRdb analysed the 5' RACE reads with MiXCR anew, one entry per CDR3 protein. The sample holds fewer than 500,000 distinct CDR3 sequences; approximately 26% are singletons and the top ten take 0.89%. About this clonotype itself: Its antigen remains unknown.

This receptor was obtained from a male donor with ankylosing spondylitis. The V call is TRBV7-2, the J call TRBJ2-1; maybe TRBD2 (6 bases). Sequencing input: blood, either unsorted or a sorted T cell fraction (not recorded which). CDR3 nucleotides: TGTGCCAGCAGGGGAGGCGGTCACTCCTACAATGAGCAGTTCTTC. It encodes CASRGGGHSYNEQFF. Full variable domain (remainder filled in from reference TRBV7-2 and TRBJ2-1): GAGVSQSPSNKVTEKGKDVELRCDPISGHTALYWYRQSLGQGLEFLIYFQGNSAPDKSGLPSDRFSAERTGGSVSTLTIQRTQQEDSAVYLCASRGGGHSYNEQFFGPGTRLTVL.